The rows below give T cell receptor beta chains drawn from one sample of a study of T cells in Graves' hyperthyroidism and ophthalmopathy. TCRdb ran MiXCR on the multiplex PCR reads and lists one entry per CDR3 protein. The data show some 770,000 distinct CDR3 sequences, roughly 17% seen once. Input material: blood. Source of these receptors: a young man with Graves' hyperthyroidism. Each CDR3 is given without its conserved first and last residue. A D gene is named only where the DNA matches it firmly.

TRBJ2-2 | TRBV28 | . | ASARRGTGELF
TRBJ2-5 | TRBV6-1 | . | ASSFDRGGNQETQY
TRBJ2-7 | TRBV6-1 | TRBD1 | ASSPGTAYSYEQY
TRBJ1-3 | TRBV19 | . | ASSIFGTAFLSGNTIY
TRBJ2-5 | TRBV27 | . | ASSLVPGEETQY
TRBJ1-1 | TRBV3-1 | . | ASSQSWDGNTEAF
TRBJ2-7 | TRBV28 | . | ASSLFRDSEYEQY
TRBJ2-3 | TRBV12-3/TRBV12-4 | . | ASSFRDNLSTDTQY
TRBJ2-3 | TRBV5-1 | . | ASSLGTQSTDTQY
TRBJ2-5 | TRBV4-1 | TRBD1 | ASSQDPGTGYGETKY
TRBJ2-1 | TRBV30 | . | AWSTAVSYNEQF
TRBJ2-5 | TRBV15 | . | ATSREDWGRGETQY
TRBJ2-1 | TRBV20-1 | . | SARRRATDEQF
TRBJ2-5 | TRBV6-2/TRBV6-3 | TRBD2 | ASSYSGLAGRGGETQY
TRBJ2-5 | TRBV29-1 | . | SVARTWGETQY
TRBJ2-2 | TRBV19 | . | ASSLVQRRTGELF
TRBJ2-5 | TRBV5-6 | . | ASSSTYQETQY
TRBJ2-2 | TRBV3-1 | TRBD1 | ASSRSGQGTGELF
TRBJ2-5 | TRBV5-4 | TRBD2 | ASSSLSGREETQY
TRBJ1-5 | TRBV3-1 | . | ASSQDVGASQPQH
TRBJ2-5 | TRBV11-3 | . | ASSPPRRQETQY
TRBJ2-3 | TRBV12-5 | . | ASSPNHYTDTQY
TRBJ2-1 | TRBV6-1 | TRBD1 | ASNDRGMYNEQF
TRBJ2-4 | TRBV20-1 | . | SAREGVAKNIQY
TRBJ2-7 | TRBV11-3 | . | ASSFRYSYEQY
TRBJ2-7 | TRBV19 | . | ASRAAGITYEQY
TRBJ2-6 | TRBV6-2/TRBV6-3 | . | ASSYDRGSGANVLT
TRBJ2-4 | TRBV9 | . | ASNSEGRTDIQY
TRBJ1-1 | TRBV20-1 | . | SARWGFGNTEAF
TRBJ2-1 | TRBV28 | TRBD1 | ASSLSPGQGFGEQF
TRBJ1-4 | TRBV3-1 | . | ASSQDYNEKLF
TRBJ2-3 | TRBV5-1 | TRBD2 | ASSWELAGGPDTQY
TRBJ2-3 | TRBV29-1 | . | SVEGGDTQY
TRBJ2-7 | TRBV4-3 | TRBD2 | ASSLRRGGLSYEQY
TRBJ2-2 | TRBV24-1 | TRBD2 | ATSDLPRGRADDGELF
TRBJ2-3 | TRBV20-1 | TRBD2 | SATAAIAGAVDTQY
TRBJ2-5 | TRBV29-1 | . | SVLPPGGQETQY